Given below is one T cell receptor (beta chain) in context. What it binds is not known. Preparation of the TCRbeta library was carried out with unique molecular identifiers. TCRdb called the PCR reads again in MiXCR, with one record for every CDR3 protein. The data show around 300,000 distinct CDR3 sequences, 9.5% to 13% seen once. After removal of 3 bases from V and 4 bases from J, the junction contained 5 bases not matched to a gene. In germline, CDR1 is KGHDR, CDR2 SFDVKD. The CDR3 loop spans 16 amino acids. The sample belongs to a study of T-cell reconstitution after alpha-beta-depleted transplantation in children. Study-level points and caveats: After transplant, high TCRbeta diversity at day 60 in some patients arose from surviving recipient T cells and thymic progenitors. One year after transplant, T-cell counts and diversity came mostly from newly produced T cells. By about two months after transplant, alpha-beta T cells reportedly arose from several hundred graft clones that had expanded.

This specimen was PBMCs, taken before TCRalphabeta/CD19-depleted stem cell transplant. The gene calls are TRBV24-1 and TRBJ2-5, with 12 bases identical to TRBD1. This sequence was found in a boy less than two years old with acute myeloid leukemia, due to receive a stem cell transplant. The CDR3 protein is CATSDSGTGGAETQYF. The CDR3 DNA sequence: TGTGCCACCAGTGATAGCGGGACAGGGGGCGCAGAGACCCAGTACTTC.